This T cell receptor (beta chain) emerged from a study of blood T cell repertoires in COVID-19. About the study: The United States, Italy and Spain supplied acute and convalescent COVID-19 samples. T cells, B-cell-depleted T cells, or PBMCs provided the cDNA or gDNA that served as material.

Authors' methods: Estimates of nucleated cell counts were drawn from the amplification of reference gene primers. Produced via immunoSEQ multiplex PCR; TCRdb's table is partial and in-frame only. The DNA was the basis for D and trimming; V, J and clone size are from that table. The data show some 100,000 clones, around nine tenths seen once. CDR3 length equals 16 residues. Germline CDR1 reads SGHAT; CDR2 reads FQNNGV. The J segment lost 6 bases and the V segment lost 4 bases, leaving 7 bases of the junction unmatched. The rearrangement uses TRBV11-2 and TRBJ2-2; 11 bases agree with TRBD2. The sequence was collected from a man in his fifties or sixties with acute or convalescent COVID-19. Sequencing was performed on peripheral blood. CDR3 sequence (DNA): TGTGCCAGCAGCTCGCTTAGCGGGAGGGCCCCCGGGGAGCTGTTTTTT. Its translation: CASSSLSGRAPGELFF.